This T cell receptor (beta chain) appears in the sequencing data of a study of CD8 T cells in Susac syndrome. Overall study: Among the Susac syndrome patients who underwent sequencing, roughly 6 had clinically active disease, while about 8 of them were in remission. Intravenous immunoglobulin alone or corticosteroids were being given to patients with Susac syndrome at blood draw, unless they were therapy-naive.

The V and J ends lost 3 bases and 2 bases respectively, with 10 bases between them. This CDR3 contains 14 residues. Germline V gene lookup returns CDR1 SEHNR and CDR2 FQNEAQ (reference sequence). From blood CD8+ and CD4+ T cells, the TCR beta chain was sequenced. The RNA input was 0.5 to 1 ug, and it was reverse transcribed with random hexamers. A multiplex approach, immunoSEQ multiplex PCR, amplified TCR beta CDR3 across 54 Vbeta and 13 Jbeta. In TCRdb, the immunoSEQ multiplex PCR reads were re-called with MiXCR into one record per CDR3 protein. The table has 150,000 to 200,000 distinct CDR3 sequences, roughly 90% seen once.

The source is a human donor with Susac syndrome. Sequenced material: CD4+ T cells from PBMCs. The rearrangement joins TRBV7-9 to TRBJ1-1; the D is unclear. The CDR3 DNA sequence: TGTGCCAGCAGCTTCGCCGGGTTAAACACTGAAGCTTTCTTT. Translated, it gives CASSFAGLNTEAFF.